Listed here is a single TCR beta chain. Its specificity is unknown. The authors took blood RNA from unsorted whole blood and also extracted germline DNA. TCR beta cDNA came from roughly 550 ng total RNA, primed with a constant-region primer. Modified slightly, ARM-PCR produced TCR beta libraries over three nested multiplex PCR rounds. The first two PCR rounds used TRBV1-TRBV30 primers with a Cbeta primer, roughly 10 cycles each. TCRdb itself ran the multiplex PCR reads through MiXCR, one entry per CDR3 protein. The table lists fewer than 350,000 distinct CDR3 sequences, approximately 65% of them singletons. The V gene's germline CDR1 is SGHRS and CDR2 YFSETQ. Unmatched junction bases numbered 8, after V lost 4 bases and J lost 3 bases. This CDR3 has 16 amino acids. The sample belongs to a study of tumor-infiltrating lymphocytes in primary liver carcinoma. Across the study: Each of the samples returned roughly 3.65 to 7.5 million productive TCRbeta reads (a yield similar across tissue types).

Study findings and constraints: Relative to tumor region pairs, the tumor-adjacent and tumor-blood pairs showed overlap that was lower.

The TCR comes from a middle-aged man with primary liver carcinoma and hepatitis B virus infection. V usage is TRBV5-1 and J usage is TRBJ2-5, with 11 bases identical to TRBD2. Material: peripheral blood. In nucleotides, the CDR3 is TGCGCCAGCAGCGTAAACGGACTAGCGGGTGAAGAGACCCAGTACTTC. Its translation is CASSVNGLAGEETQYF.